This record looks at one TCR beta chain sequence and its context. It has no known antigen specificity. Per-base qualities were not stored, and no clone one base away is much larger. This sample is part of a study of cytomegalovirus exposure and HLA in healthy donors (dated by TCRdb to 2016 to 2017). Concerning the study at large: The 500 to 800 repertoires of the first cohort and the 120 validation repertoires were produced on the same platform, according to a later analysis. Besides the first cohort of approximately 670 subjects, a separate validation cohort made up of 95 to 150 different subjects was used. The aim of the study was to test whether cataloging public T cell receptors could identify signatures of past pathogen exposure. To predict cytomegalovirus infection status, the study combined high-throughput TCR immunosequencing, statistical association of individual TCRs with disease status, and machine learning. Beyond this particular receptor, the publication reports: All 120 or so repertoires were used to score co-occurrence in the validation cohort in a later analysis, because that analysis had no HLA typing for the cohort. The classifier was reported to diagnose cytomegalovirus status with high specificity and sensitivity in both the original cohort and the validation cohort. It was suggested by the authors that the approach could potentially be generalized to other disease states and immunological phenotypes. Subsequent analysis determined that TCRs grouped into clusters in the first cohort also showed a tendency toward co-occurrence across the 120 or so validation repertoires, and 94% of cluster scores exceeded 0. In vitro tests confirmed that a few of the cytomegalovirus-associated TCR beta chains recognize cytomegalovirus antigens. Most TCR sequences were seen in very few donors, while some public TCRs were found in many individuals. The study listed approximately 150 TCR beta chains as associated with cytomegalovirus.

The cysteine opens and the phenylalanine closes a CDR3 of 13 amino acids. Of all the DNA, just the CDR3 is kept, 39 bases in frame from base 1. Deletion took 0 bases off V and 8 bases off J, with a span of 10 bases between the germline ends. As encoded in the germline V gene (reference sequence), CDR1 is LNHNV while CDR2 is YYDKDF. The library was obtained by the immunoSEQ multiplex PCR assay. In the authors' own workflow: A statistical classification framework was built to diagnose cytomegalovirus status from the catalog of TCR beta chain sequences. This is the immuneACCESS table as TCRdb keeps it, with only in-frame sequences that have V and J called. A part of the clones is gone; compared with another copy, unresolved V genes explain less than half, and the rest is unexplained. V and J calls and clone size are as listed in that table; D and trimming were resolved from the DNA. For this sample there are under 100,000 clones; around 96% appear just once. The ten largest make up 0.78% of the sample.

The donors were included in the validation cohort of some 120 subjects, a group kept apart from the approximately 670-subject first cohort. This chain is built from TRBV15 and TRBJ1-2; the D segment could be TRBD1, given 6 matching bases. The sequenced sample consisted of PBMCs. The source is a man between 18 and 29 years old in good health and CMV-seronegative. Read as DNA, the sequence is TGTGCCACCAGCAGAGAAACAGGGATCGGCTACACCTTC. It translates to CATSRETGIGYTF.